This T cell receptor (beta chain) was identified in a study of blood T cell repertoires in COVID-19. V lost 6 bases and J lost 6, with 12 bases in between. This CDR3 is 13 amino acids long. CDR1 and CDR2 from the germline V gene are SGHNT and YYREEE (reference sequence). TCRdb's copy holds only in-frame clones and misses some; the assay was immunoSEQ multiplex PCR. The sample carries 95,000 to 150,000 clones, more than 75% recorded once. Input material: peripheral blood. This TCR was recovered from a man aged 55 to 70 with acute or convalescent COVID-19. The rearrangement uses TRBV5-4 and TRBJ2-2; perhaps TRBD2 as D (6 bases). The CDR3 nucleotides are TGTGCCAGCACCATTGGAGGGGCCGGGGAGCTGTTTTTT. Residues: CASTIGGAGELFF.